This T cell receptor beta chain was captured by sequencing in a study of OX40 agonist ivuxolimab in advanced cancers. Turning to the study itself: In three patients, partial responses were observed, one with hepatocellular carcinoma and two with cutaneous melanoma. Study-level findings and limits: More expanded clones were seen, on average, in CD8+ T cells than in CD4+.

V dropped 4 bases and J dropped 5; count of bases not matched to a gene: 4. The CDR3 sequence is 15 residues long. CDR1 and CDR2 from the germline V gene are SGDLS and YYNGEE. Regarding this clone: Its cognate antigen is unknown.

Sequenced by immunoSEQ multiplex PCR; TCRdb stores in-frame clones only, minus some. The data contain roughly 18,000 clones, approximately 78% of them seen just once; the ten biggest clones take up under 2.5%. The cohort excluded patients with autoimmune disease history or systemic immunosuppression. The sequence derives from an adult with an advanced solid tumor such as melanoma, head and neck, liver or kidney cancer. The source was CD4+ or CD8+ T cells sorted from blood, collected in a trial of the OX40 agonist ivuxolimab. The V call is TRBV9, the J call TRBJ2-2; 11 bases fit TRBD2. CDR3 sequence (DNA): TGTGCCAGCAGCCCGGGACTAGCGGATACCGGGGAGCTGTTTTTT. Encoded protein: CASSPGLADTGELFF.